The rows below give T cell receptor beta chains drawn from one sample of a study of blood T cell repertoires in COVID-19. TCRdb's copy holds only in-frame clones and misses some; the assay was immunoSEQ multiplex PCR. The sample includes about 140,000 clones, 84% of them seen just once. The sequenced sample consisted of peripheral blood. These receptor sequences come from a man younger than 40 with COVID-19, enrolled during active disease. The CDR3 runs from the conserved cysteine through the conserved F or W. D genes are given only for firm matches.

d_gene,j_gene,v_gene,CDR3aa,CDR3nt
TRBD1,TRBJ1-2,TRBV19,CASSIDGTGDNYGYTF,TGTGCCAGTAGTATAGATGGGACAGGGGACAACTATGGCTACACCTTC
TRBD1,TRBJ1-2,TRBV5-1,CASSPRQGRGGYTF,TGCGCCAGCAGCCCTCGACAGGGCCGGGGTGGCTACACCTTC
TRBD2,TRBJ2-1,TRBV5-1,CASSLSSGSYNEQFF,TGCGCCAGCAGCTTGTCTAGCGGGAGCTACAATGAGCAGTTCTTC
NA,TRBJ2-2,TRBV4-2,CASSQDLGAGATGELFF,TGTGCCAGCAGCCAAGATCTCGGCGCAGGGGCCACCGGGGAGCTGTTTTTT
NA,TRBJ1-5,TRBV18,CASSPTDGGNQPQHF,TGTGCCAGCTCACCCACAGACGGGGGGAATCAGCCCCAGCATTTT
NA,TRBJ2-1,TRBV21-1,CASRNSRGTSGSYNEQFF,TGTGCCAGCAGGAACTCAAGGGGTACTAGCGGGAGTTACAATGAGCAGTTCTTC
TRBD1,TRBJ2-2,TRBV27,CASSPTGQVGTGELFF,TGTGCCAGCAGTCCAACTGGACAGGTTGGGACCGGGGAGCTGTTTTTT
TRBD2,TRBJ2-2,TRBV18,CASSPGLAGEAGELFF,TGTGCCAGCTCACCCGGACTAGCGGGAGAAGCCGGGGAGCTGTTTTTT
TRBD1,TRBJ2-5,TRBV5-4,CASSLHRGEETQYF,TGTGCCAGCAGCTTGCACAGGGGGGAAGAGACCCAGTACTTC
NA,TRBJ2-7,TRBV5-1,CASSLVGSYEQYF,TGCGCCAGCAGTCTAGTCGGATCCTACGAGCAGTACTTC
NA,TRBJ2-1,TRBV29-1,CSVLGQVNEQFF,TGCAGCGTCTTGGGCCAGGTCAATGAGCAGTTCTTC
TRBD2,TRBJ2-3,TRBV7-3,CASSFGGRTDTQYF,TGTGCCAGCAGCTTTGGCGGGAGAACAGATACGCAGTATTTT